This entry lists 10 T cell receptor beta chains sequenced from one sample in a study of graft-versus-host responses after intestinal transplantation. Only in-frame clones appear in the TCRdb table, and some are missing; sequencing was by immunoSEQ multiplex PCR. Of over 45,000 clones detected, roughly 93% appear once; the ten largest clones hold approximately 6%. Here the sequenced sample was PBMCs, taken more than 750 days after a first intestinal transplant, on the day of a second. The receptors were sampled from a human patient who received an intestinal transplant, so some T cells may come from the graft donor.

V is TRBV27 and J is TRBJ2-4; 12 nucleotides agree with TRBD1. This CDR3 contains 14 residues. J was trimmed by 9 bases and V by 6 bases; bases with no gene match: 6. Germline V lookup: CDR1 MNHEY, CDR2 SMNVEV (reference sequence). The CDR3 here is CASSPGQGASIQYF. As DNA, the CDR3 is TGTGCCAGCAGCCCGGGACAGGGGGCAAGCATTCAGTACTTC.

This chain uses TRBV7-2 with TRBJ2-1; 8 bases line up with TRBD2. With 4 bases clipped from V and 0 bases from J, the junction kept 8 bases outside the gene matches. Germline V gives CDR1 SGHTA, CDR2 FQGNSA. The CDR3 sequence is 17 residues long. The CDR3 is CASSYHSGTSSYNEQFF. The CDR3 bases are TGTGCCAGCAGCTACCATAGCGGGACGAGCTCCTACAATGAGCAGTTCTTC.

The chain is built from TRBV28 and TRBJ1-2; D unresolved. The CDR3 length is 18 residues. V lost 6 bases and J lost 5, with 28 bases in between. Germline-derived CDR1 and CDR2 are MDHEN and SYDVKM. CDR3 coding DNA: TGTGCCAGCAGCCGTGATGTGCAGGTCAGTCCCCTAAGGTATGGCTACACCTTC. Its translation: CASSRDVQVSPLRYGYTF.

The J gene is TRBJ2-7, the V gene TRBV27; TRBD2 agrees at 13 bases. With 5 bases clipped from V and 6 bases from J, the junction kept 16 bases outside the gene matches. This CDR3 contains 18 residues. Germline V lookup: CDR1 MNHEY, CDR2 SMNVEV (reference sequence). The CDR3 is CASSRNLWTSGSYSEQYF. The CDR3 region has the DNA TGTGCCAGCAGTCGGAACCTTTGGACTAGCGGGAGTTACAGCGAGCAGTACTTC.

The chain carries TRBV5-1 and TRBJ1-2, with D possibly TRBD1 on 5 matching bases. Germline assignment: CDR1 SGHRS and CDR2 YFSETQ. CDR3 length: 15 residues. The germline V and J ends were trimmed by 0 bases and 4 bases, with 13 bases remaining between them. Here the CDR3 DNA reads TGCGCCAGCAGCTTGGCGGCAGGGTCTACCTATGGCTACACCTTC. Translated: CASSLAAGSTYGYTF.

The V call is TRBV6-1, the J call TRBJ1-5; D is perhaps TRBD1 (6 bases). CDR3 length: 15 amino acids. Trimming took off 4 bases at V and 4 bases at J, with 14 bases between the two ends. CDR1 and CDR2 from the germline V gene are MNHNS and SASEGT. This CDR3 reads CASSASGTLNQPQHF. The CDR3 DNA follows: TGTGCCAGCAGTGCCTCCGGGACACTTAATCAGCCCCAGCATTTT.

The chain couples TRBV5-6 to TRBJ2-3; D is uncertain. Per germline, CDR1 SGHDT and CDR2 YYEEEE. V was clipped by 4 bases and J by 2 bases, with 14 bases between them. The CDR3 covers 15 residues. DNA for the CDR3: TGTGCCAGCAGCACGGAATTCTCTAACACAGATACGCAGTATTTT. It encodes CASSTEFSNTDTQYF.

This clone was counted a single time. The chain recombines TRBV5-1 with TRBJ2-5, with a weak D call TRBD2 (6 bases). V was clipped by 0 bases and J by 2 bases, with 8 bases between them. From germline, CDR1 is SGHRS and CDR2 YFSETQ. The CDR3 has 14 amino acids. The CDR3 loop reads CASSLGEAQETQYF. CDR3 nucleotide sequence: TGCGCCAGCAGCTTGGGGGAGGCACAAGAGACCCAGTACTTC.

This rearrangement joins TRBV6-5 to TRBJ1-5; D is uncertain. Deletions cut 2 bases from V and 5 bases from J, with 13 bases between. CDR1 is MNHEY and CDR2 is SVGAGI in the germline V gene. The CDR3 covers 15 residues. The CDR3 DNA reads as TGTGCCAGCAGTTACGACGGAGGGCTGGATCAGCCCCAGCATTTT. It is translated as CASSYDGGLDQPQHF.

The chain combines TRBV7-2 with TRBJ2-3; the match to TRBD2 covers 10 bases. CDR3 length: 15 residues. Germline V gene lookup returns CDR1 SGHTA and CDR2 FQGNSA. V was clipped by 4 bases and J by 2 bases; unmatched bases: 3. This CDR3 reads CASSSLAGVTDTQYF. The CDR3 bases are TGTGCCAGCAGCTCCCTAGCGGGGGTCACAGATACGCAGTATTTT.